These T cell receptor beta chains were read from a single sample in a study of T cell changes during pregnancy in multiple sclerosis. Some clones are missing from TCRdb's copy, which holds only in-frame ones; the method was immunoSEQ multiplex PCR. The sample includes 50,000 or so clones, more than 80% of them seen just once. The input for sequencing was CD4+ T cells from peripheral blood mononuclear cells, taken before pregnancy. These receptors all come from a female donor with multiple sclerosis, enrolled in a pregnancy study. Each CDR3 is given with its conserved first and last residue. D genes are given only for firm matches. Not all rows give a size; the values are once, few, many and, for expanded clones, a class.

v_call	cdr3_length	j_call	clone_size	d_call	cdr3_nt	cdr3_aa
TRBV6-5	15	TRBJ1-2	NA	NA	TGTGCCAGCAGTCTGGGGGGGGGTCCAGGGTATGGCTACACCTTC	CASSLGGGPGYGYTF
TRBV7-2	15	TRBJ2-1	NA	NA	TGTGCCAGCAGCTTAGTGCCAGGACAGTACAATGAGCAGTTCTTC	CASSLVPGQYNEQFF
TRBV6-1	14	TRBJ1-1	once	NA	TGTGCCAGCATCAGAGGACAGCAGAACACTGAAGCTTTCTTT	CASIRGQQNTEAFF
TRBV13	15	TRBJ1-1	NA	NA	TGTGCCAGCAGCTTAGCGGGGGGGCTGAACACTGAAGCTTTCTTT	CASSLAGGLNTEAFF
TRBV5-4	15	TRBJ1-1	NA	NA	TGTGCCAGCAGCCTGGTTCCAGGGTGGAACACTGAAGCTTTCTTT	CASSLVPGWNTEAFF
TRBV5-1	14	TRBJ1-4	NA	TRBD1	TGCGCCAGCAGTCAGGGGGCAGCTAATGAAAAACTGTTTTTT	CASSQGAANEKLFF
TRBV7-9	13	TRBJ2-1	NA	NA	TGTGCCAGCAGCTTATCGTCAGGGAATGAGCAGTTCTTC	CASSLSSGNEQFF
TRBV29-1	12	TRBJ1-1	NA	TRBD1	TGCAGCGCCTCGACAGGGTGGACTGAAGCTTTCTTT	CSASTGWTEAFF
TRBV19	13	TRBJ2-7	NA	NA	TGTGCCAGTAGTCCGACAGGAGGCTACGAGCAGTACTTC	CASSPTGGYEQYF
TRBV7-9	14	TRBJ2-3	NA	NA	TGTGCCAGCAGCTTCGTGAGTAGCACAGATACGCAGTATTTT	CASSFVSSTDTQYF
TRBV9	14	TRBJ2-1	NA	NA	TGTGCCAGCAGCCCGCTGGGGCGGAACAATGAGCAGTTCTTC	CASSPLGRNNEQFF